The T cell receptor (beta chain) described here comes from a study of blood T cell repertoires in COVID-19. Study-wide context: From T cells, B-cell-depleted T cells, or PBMCs came the material, which was cDNA or gDNA.

The V end lost 2 bases, the J end lost 4 bases, and 6 bases lay between the germline ends. The CDR3 totals 13 residues. Germline V gene data show CDR1 as MNHEY and CDR2 as SVGAGI. As processed by the authors: Estimation of nucleated cell counts was performed using reference gene primer amplification. The protocol was immunoSEQ multiplex PCR, while the TCRdb copy is restricted to in-frame clones and leaves out a portion. V, J and clone size reflect that table, while D and trimming were determined from the DNA. The sample yields 200,000 to 300,000 clones, 87% seen once. Material for sequencing was peripheral blood. This sequence joins TRBV6-5 and TRBJ2-1; D uncertain. The clonotype was recovered from a man between 18 and 29 years old with active or convalescent COVID-19. The CDR3 protein is CASSYNSYNEQFF. The CDR3 nucleotides read TGTGCCAGCAGTTACAATAGTTACAATGAGCAGTTCTTC.